This T cell receptor beta chain was sequenced during a study of brain T cells in children with intractable seizures. Study conclusions and caveats: Only CDR3 sequence similarity suggested viral specificity, without known HCMV serostatus.

Sequencing was limited to surgery cases with top T cell transcript signatures in brain tissue. Patients received at least one anti-epileptic drug before surgery. Per germline, CDR1 SGHRS and CDR2 YFSETQ. J gave up 9 bases and V 3 bases, and 8 bases lay outside the gene matches. The CDR3 is 13 residues long. With respect to this clone: What it binds is unknown.

The table came from immunoSEQ multiplex PCR; TCRdb's copy has only in-frame clones and leaves some out. The sample contains tens of thousands of clones, around nine tenths of which appear only once. V and J are TRBV5-1 and TRBJ2-7; 8 bases agree with TRBD1. This receptor was identified in a girl aged 2-15 years with tuberous sclerosis and intractable seizures. The sample in question was peripheral blood, obtained at surgery. This CDR3 is CASSSDRGVAQYF. CDR3 sequence (DNA): TGCGCCAGCAGCTCAGACAGGGGAGTAGCGCAGTACTTC. Variable domain in full (rest from reference TRBV5-1 and TRBJ2-7): KAGVTQTPRYLIKTRGQQVTLSCSPISGHRSVSWYQQTPGQGLQFLFEYFSETQRNKGNFPGRFSGRQFSNSRSEMNVSTLELGDSALYLCASSSDRGVAQYFGPGTRLTVT.